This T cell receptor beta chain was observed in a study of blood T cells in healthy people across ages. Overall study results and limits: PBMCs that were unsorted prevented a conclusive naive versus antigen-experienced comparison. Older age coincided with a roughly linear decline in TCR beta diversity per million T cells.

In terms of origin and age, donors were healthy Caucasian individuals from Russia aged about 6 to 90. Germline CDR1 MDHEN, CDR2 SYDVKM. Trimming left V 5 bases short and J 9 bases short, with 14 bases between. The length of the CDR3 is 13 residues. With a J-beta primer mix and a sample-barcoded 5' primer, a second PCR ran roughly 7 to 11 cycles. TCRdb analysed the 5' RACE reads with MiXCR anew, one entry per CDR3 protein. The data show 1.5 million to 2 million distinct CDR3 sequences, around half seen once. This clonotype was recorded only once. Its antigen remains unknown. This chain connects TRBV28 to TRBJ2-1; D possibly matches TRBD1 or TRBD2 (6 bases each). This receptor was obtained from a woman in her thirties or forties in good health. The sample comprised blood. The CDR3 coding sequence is TGTGCCAGCAGTGCCGGGGGCGCGGGTGAGCAGTTCTTC. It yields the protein CASSAGGAGEQFF.